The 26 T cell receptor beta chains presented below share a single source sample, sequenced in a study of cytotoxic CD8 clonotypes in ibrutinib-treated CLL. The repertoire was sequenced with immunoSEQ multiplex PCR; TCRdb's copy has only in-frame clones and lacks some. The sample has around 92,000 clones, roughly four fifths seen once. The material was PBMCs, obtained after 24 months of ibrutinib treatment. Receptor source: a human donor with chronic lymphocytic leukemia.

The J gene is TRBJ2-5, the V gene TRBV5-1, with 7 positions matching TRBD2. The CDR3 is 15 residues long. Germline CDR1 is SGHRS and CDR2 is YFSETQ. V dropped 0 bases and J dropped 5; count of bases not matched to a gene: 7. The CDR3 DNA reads TGCGCCAGCAGCTTGGCCAGGACTAGTACTGAGACCCAGTACTTC. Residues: CASSLARTSTETQYF.

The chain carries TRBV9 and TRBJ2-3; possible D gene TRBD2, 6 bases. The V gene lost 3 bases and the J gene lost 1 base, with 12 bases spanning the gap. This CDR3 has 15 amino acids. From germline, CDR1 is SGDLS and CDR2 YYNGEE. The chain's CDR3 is CASSAGVGGTDTQYF. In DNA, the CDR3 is TGTGCCAGCAGCGCGGGAGTTGGGGGCACAGATACGCAGTATTTT.

The CDR3 coding sequence is TGCGCCAGCAGCTTGGCCCCGGCAGGGGGCTACACTGAAGCTTTCTTT. This encodes CASSLAPAGGYTEAFF. J is TRBJ1-1 and V is TRBV5-1; 8 bases are a match to TRBD1. The V segment lost 0 bases and the J segment 3 bases; nucleotides outside the gene matches: 7. CDR3 length equals 16 residues. CDR1 and CDR2 (germline): SGHRS, YFSETQ. Using reference TRBV5-1 and TRBJ1-1 for the parts outside the CDR3, the full variable domain is KAGVTQTPRYLIKTRGQQVTLSCSPISGHRSVSWYQQTPGQGLQFLFEYFSETQRNKGNFPGRFSGRQFSNSRSEMNVSTLELGDSALYLCASSLAPAGGYTEAFFGQGTRLTVV.

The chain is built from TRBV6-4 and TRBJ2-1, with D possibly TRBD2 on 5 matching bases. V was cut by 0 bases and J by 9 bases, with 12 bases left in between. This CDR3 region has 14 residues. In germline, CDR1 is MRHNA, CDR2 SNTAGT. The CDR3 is CASSDSNLAGEQFF. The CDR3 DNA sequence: TGTGCCAGCAGTGACTCAAACCTAGCCGGTGAGCAGTTCTTC.

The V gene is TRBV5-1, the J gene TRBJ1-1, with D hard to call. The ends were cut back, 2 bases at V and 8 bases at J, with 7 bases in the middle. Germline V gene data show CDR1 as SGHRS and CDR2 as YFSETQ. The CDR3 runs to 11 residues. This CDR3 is CASSFSGEAFF. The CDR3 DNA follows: TGCGCCAGCAGCTTCTCGGGAGAAGCTTTCTTT.

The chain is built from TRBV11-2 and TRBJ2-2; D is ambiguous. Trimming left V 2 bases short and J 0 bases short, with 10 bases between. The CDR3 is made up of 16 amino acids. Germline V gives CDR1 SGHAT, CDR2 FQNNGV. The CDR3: CASSLQTLANTGELFF. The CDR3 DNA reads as TGTGCCAGCAGCTTACAGACACTCGCGAACACCGGGGAGCTGTTTTTT.

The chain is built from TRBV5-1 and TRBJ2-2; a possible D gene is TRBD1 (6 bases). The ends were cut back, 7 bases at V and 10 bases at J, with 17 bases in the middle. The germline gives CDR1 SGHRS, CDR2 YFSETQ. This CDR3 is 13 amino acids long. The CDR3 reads CASGRDTREELFF. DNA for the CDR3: TGCGCCAGCGGACGGGACACCCGTGAGGAGCTGTTTTTT.

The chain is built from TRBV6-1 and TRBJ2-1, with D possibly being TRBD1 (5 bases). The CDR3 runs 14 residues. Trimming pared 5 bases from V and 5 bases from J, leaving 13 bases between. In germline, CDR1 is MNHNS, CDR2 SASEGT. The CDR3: CASSTGVANNEQFF. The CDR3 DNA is TGTGCCAGCAGTACAGGAGTGGCGAACAATGAGCAGTTCTTC.

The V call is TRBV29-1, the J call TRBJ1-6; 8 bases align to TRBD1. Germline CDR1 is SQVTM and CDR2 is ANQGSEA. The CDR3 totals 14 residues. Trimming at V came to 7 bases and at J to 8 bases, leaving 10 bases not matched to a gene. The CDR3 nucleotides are TGCAGCGCAAGGACAGGGACCCGGGATTCACCCCTCCACTTT. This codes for CSARTGTRDSPLHF.

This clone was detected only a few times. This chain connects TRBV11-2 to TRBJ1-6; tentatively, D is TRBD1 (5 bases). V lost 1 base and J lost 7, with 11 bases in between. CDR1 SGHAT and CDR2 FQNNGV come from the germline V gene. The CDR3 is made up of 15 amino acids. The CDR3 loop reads CASSLAPEGNSPLHF. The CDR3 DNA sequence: TGTGCCAGCAGCTTAGCCCCGGAGGGGAATTCACCCCTCCACTTT.

The CDR3 bases are TGTGCCAGCAGCTTAGCAGGGACAGGGGCTGCAGATACGCAGTATTTT. This translates into CASSLAGTGAADTQYF. This chain joins TRBV7-2 and TRBJ2-3; 10 nucleotides line up with TRBD1. The J segment lost 4 bases and the V segment lost 0 bases, leaving 4 bases of the junction unmatched. CDR1 and CDR2 (germline): SGHTA, FQGNSA. The CDR3 has 16 amino acids.

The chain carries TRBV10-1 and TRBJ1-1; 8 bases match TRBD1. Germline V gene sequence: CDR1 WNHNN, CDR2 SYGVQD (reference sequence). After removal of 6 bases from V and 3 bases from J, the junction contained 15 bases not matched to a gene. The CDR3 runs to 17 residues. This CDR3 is CASSPGQGARLDTEAFF. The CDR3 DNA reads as TGCGCCAGCAGCCCGGGCCAGGGGGCGCGTTTGGACACTGAAGCTTTCTTT.

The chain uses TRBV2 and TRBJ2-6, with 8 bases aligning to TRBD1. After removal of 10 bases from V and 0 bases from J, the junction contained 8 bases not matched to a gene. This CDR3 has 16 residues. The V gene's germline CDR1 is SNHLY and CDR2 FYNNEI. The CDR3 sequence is CATFRTGFSGANVLTF. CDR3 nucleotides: TGTGCCACCTTTCGGACAGGGTTCTCTGGGGCCAACGTCCTGACTTTC.

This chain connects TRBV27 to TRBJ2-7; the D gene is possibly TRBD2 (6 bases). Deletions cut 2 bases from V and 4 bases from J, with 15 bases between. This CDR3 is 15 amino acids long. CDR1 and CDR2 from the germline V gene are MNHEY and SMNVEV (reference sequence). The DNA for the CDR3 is TGTGCCAGCAGTTTAAAGCGGGCCGGAGTTTACGAGCAGTACTTC. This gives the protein CASSLKRAGVYEQYF.

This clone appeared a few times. CDR3 protein: CASSPQGISGNTIYF. The DNA for the CDR3 is TGTGCCAGCTCACCACAAGGAATCTCTGGAAACACCATATATTTT. The chain combines TRBV18 with TRBJ1-3, with no clear D. V was cut by 1 base and J by 0 bases, with 7 bases left in between. Germline CDR1 reads KGHSH; CDR2 reads LQKENI. There are 15 residues in the CDR3.

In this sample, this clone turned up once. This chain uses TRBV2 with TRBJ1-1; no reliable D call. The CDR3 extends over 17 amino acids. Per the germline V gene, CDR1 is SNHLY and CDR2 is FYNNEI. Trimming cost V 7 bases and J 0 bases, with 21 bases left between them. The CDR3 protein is CASIPLRRAYMNTEAFF. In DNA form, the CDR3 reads TGTGCCAGCATTCCCCTTAGAAGAGCTTACATGAACACTGAAGCTTTCTTT.

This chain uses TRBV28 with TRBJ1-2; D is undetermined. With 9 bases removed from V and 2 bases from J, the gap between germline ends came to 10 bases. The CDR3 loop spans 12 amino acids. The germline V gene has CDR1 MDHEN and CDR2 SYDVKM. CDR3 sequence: CASLRGNYGYTF. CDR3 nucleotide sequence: TGTGCCAGTCTCCGAGGCAACTATGGCTACACCTTC.

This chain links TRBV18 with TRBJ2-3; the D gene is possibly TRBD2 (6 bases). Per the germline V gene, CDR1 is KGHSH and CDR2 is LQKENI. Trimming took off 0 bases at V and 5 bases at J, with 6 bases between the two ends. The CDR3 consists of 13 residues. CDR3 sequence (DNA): TGTGCCAGCTCACCACCGGAGGGAGATACGCAGTATTTT. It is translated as CASSPPEGDTQYF.

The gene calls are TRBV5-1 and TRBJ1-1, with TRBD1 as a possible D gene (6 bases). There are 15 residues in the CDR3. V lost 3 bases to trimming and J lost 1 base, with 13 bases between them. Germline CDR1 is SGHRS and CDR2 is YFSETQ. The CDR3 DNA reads TGCGCCAGCAGCTACGAATCAGGGGAGAACACTGAAGCTTTCTTT. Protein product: CASSYESGENTEAFF.

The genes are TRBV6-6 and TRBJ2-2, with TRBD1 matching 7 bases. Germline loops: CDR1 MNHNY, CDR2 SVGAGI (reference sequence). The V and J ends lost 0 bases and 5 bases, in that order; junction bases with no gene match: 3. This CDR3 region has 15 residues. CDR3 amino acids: CASSYSKGATGELFF. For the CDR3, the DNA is TGTGCCAGCAGTTACTCGAAGGGGGCAACCGGGGAGCTGTTTTTT.

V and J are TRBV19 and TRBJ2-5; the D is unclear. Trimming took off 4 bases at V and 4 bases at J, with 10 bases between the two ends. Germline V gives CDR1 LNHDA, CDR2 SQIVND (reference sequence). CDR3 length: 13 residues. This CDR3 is CASSSLQSETQYF. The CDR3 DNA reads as TGTGCCAGTAGTAGCCTCCAATCAGAGACCCAGTACTTC. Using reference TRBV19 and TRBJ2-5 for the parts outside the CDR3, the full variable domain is DGGITQSPKYLFRKEGQNVTLSCEQNLNHDAMYWYRQDPGQGLRLIYYSQIVNDFQKGDIAEGYSVSREKKESFPLTVTSAQKNPTAFYLCASSSLQSETQYFGPGTRLLVL.

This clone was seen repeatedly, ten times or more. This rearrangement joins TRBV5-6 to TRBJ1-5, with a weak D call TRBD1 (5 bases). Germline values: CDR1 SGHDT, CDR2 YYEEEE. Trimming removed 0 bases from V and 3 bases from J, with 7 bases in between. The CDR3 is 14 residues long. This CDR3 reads CASSLGGPNQPQHF. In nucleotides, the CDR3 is TGTGCCAGCAGCTTGGGGGGACCCAATCAGCCCCAGCATTTT.

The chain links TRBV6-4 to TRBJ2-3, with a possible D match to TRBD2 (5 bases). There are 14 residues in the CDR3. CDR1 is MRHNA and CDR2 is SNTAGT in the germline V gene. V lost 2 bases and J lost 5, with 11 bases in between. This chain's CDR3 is CASSDPQLGDTQYF. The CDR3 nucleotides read TGTGCCAGCAGTGACCCGCAACTAGGAGATACGCAGTATTTT.

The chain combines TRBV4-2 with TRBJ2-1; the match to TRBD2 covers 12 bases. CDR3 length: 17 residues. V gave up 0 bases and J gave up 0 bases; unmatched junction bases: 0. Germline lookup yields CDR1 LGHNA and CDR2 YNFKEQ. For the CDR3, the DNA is TGTGCCAGCAGCCAAGAGGGACTAGCGGGCTCCTACAATGAGCAGTTCTTC. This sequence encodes CASSQEGLAGSYNEQFF.

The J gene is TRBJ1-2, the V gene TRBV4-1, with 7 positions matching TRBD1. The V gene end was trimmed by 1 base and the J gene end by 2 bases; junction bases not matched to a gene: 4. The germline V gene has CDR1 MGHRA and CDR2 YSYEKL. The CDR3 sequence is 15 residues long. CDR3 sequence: CASSQAQGGNYGYTF. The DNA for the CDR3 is TGCGCCAGCAGCCAAGCTCAGGGGGGAAACTATGGCTACACCTTC.

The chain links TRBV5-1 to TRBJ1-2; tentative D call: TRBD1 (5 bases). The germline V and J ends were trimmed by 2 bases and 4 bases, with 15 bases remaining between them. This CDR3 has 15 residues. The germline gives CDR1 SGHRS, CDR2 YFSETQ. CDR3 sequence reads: CASSLSGPSGYGYTF. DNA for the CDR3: TGCGCCAGCAGCTTATCGGGACCGTCAGGCTATGGCTACACCTTC. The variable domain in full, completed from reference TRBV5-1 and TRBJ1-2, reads KAGVTQTPRYLIKTRGQQVTLSCSPISGHRSVSWYQQTPGQGLQFLFEYFSETQRNKGNFPGRFSGRQFSNSRSEMNVSTLELGDSALYLCASSLSGPSGYGYTFGSGTRLTVV.